The rows below give T cell receptor beta chains drawn from one sample of a study of CD8+CD57+ T cells in acquired aplastic anemia. TCRdb independently ran MiXCR on the reads; one entry per CDR3 protein. The sample consists of under 200,000 distinct CDR3 sequences, 40% to 60% of them appearing once. The material sequenced was sorted CD4+, CD8+, or CD8+CD57+ T cells (not recorded which) from PBMCs. The receptors shown here come from a human donor with aplastic anemia. Each CDR3 is given with its conserved first and last residue. Fields, in order: J gene, V gene, CDR3 protein.

j_gene: TRBJ2-5; v_gene: TRBV7-9; CDR3aa: CASSPPSGGFQETQYF
j_gene: TRBJ1-5; v_gene: TRBV6-6; CDR3aa: CASSYNSNQPQHF
j_gene: TRBJ1-2; v_gene: TRBV20-1; CDR3aa: CSARDRDYGYTF
j_gene: TRBJ2-6; v_gene: TRBV15; CDR3aa: CATSSRRSGANVLTF
j_gene: TRBJ2-5; v_gene: TRBV5-4; CDR3aa: CASSFRLAGNQETQYF
j_gene: TRBJ2-1; v_gene: TRBV29-1; CDR3aa: CSVGSGESYNEQFF
j_gene: TRBJ1-5; v_gene: TRBV11-1; CDR3aa: CASSLVARNSNQPQHF
j_gene: TRBJ2-7; v_gene: TRBV20-1; CDR3aa: CSAHFSGGAYEQYF
j_gene: TRBJ1-6; v_gene: TRBV13; CDR3aa: CASSLRTENPYNSPLHF
j_gene: TRBJ1-4; v_gene: TRBV9; CDR3aa: CASSAGVEAAEKLFF
j_gene: TRBJ2-5; v_gene: TRBV6-1; CDR3aa: CASTPRDQETQYF
j_gene: TRBJ2-5; v_gene: TRBV20-1; CDR3aa: CSARDDQETQYF
j_gene: TRBJ1-3; v_gene: TRBV5-5; CDR3aa: CASSLVRSGNTIYF
j_gene: TRBJ1-1; v_gene: TRBV7-9; CDR3aa: CASQGPGTEAFF
j_gene: TRBJ1-5; v_gene: TRBV4-1; CDR3aa: CASSQTGAQWAQHF
j_gene: TRBJ2-7; v_gene: TRBV2; CDR3aa: CASRPGTGFHEQYF
j_gene: TRBJ2-1; v_gene: TRBV9; CDR3aa: CASSVATLGISYNEQFF
j_gene: TRBJ1-4; v_gene: TRBV10-3; CDR3aa: CAISGTDNEKLFF
j_gene: TRBJ1-1; v_gene: TRBV29-1; CDR3aa: CSVGGGQGTEAFF
j_gene: TRBJ1-1; v_gene: TRBV24-1; CDR3aa: CATSDSQGLDTEAFF
j_gene: TRBJ1-2; v_gene: TRBV19; CDR3aa: CASSLQGIGVGYTF
j_gene: TRBJ1-1; v_gene: TRBV12-3/TRBV12-4; CDR3aa: CASSLAGAGTEAFF
j_gene: TRBJ2-7; v_gene: TRBV11-1; CDR3aa: CASSLAGTSGRRGEQYF
j_gene: TRBJ1-4; v_gene: TRBV7-7; CDR3aa: CASSLALGEKLFF
j_gene: TRBJ2-5; v_gene: TRBV28; CDR3aa: CASSAGGIQYF
j_gene: TRBJ1-4; v_gene: TRBV5-4; CDR3aa: CASSLAANEKLFF
j_gene: TRBJ2-3; v_gene: TRBV15; CDR3aa: CATSRAEGAGATDTQYF
j_gene: TRBJ2-3; v_gene: TRBV14; CDR3aa: CASSQDTQYF
j_gene: TRBJ2-1; v_gene: TRBV4-2; CDR3aa: CASSHLGGVDEQFF
j_gene: TRBJ1-1; v_gene: TRBV7-9; CDR3aa: CASSLEGAEAFF
j_gene: TRBJ2-5; v_gene: TRBV2; CDR3aa: CARNGQAYQETQYF
j_gene: TRBJ1-3; v_gene: TRBV19; CDR3aa: CAAGQGAVVNTIYF
j_gene: TRBJ1-6; v_gene: TRBV5-5; CDR3aa: CASSPRTGHSPLHF
j_gene: TRBJ2-7; v_gene: TRBV2; CDR3aa: CASRTGFHEQYF
j_gene: TRBJ1-2; v_gene: TRBV5-1; CDR3aa: CASSLGGIYGYTF
j_gene: TRBJ1-2; v_gene: TRBV24-1; CDR3aa: CATSEGGSFYGYTF
j_gene: TRBJ1-2; v_gene: TRBV15; CDR3aa: CATSSPGGTEGNYGYTF
j_gene: TRBJ2-2; v_gene: TRBV10-3; CDR3aa: CAISPGQVTGELFF
j_gene: TRBJ2-3; v_gene: TRBV29-1; CDR3aa: CSVDRATTDTQYF
j_gene: TRBJ2-7; v_gene: TRBV12-3/TRBV12-4; CDR3aa: CASAPSSTHEQYF
j_gene: TRBJ2-2; v_gene: TRBV29-1; CDR3aa: CSVVVGTGELFF
j_gene: TRBJ1-4; v_gene: TRBV7-9; CDR3aa: CASSFLNEKLFF
j_gene: TRBJ1-1; v_gene: TRBV20-1; CDR3aa: CSVESRDGRMDTEAFF
j_gene: TRBJ1-2; v_gene: TRBV29-1; CDR3aa: CSGGTGANYGYTF
j_gene: TRBJ1-6; v_gene: TRBV25-1; CDR3aa: CASASAGRDSPLHF
j_gene: TRBJ2-3; v_gene: TRBV9; CDR3aa: CASSVLLDTQYF
j_gene: TRBJ2-3; v_gene: TRBV9; CDR3aa: CASASSSADTDTQYF
j_gene: TRBJ2-1; v_gene: TRBV30; CDR3aa: CAWRGAGFYEQFF